These T cell receptor beta chains were read from a single sample in a study of blood T cells in healthy people across ages. From the 5' RACE reads, TCRdb called clonotypes with MiXCR, one entry per CDR3 protein. Of hundreds of thousands of distinct CDR3 sequences in the sample, around 50% were seen once. The sequencing input was blood. The receptors derive from a man aged 35-49 years in good health. Both conserved end residues are part of each CDR3. The D gene is left open where the match is weak. Clone size appears in some rows only: once, few, many, or a class for an expanded clone.

V gene: TRBV6-2/TRBV6-3; J gene: TRBJ2-1; clone size: .; D gene: TRBD2; CDR3 DNA: TGTGCCAGCACCGGCAAGGGGACGCGGGAGTTTCTAGCTGGCAATGAGCAGTTCTTC; CDR3 protein: CASTGKGTREFLAGNEQFF
V gene: TRBV9; J gene: TRBJ1-3; clone size: .; D gene: .; CDR3 DNA: TGTGCCAGCAGCGGGCAGAGTCGGCCGCCGGACACCATATATTTT; CDR3 protein: CASSGQSRPPDTIYF
V gene: TRBV9; J gene: TRBJ2-1; clone size: .; D gene: .; CDR3 DNA: TGTGCCAGCAGCGCGGTTCTATCCTACAATGAGCAGTTCTTC; CDR3 protein: CASSAVLSYNEQFF
V gene: TRBV7-9; J gene: TRBJ1-2; clone size: .; D gene: .; CDR3 DNA: TGTGCCAGCAGAAGGGGAGGCTATGGCTACACCTTC; CDR3 protein: CASRRGGYGYTF
V gene: TRBV20-1; J gene: TRBJ1-2; clone size: .; D gene: TRBD1; CDR3 DNA: TGCAGTGCTACCAGGGACAGGGCATCCGGCTACACCTTC; CDR3 protein: CSATRDRASGYTF
V gene: TRBV20-1; J gene: TRBJ1-5; clone size: .; D gene: TRBD1; CDR3 DNA: TGCAGTGCTGGAGGGACAGGGGCCGGCTATCAGCCCCAGCATTTT; CDR3 protein: CSAGGTGAGYQPQHF
V gene: TRBV6-1; J gene: TRBJ1-5; clone size: few; D gene: .; CDR3 DNA: TGTGCCAGCATCGTTCTGGCGCGGGTCACAAATCAGCCCCAGCATTTT; CDR3 protein: CASIVLARVTNQPQHF
V gene: TRBV6-2/TRBV6-3; J gene: TRBJ2-7; clone size: few; D gene: .; CDR3 DNA: TGTGCCAGCAGTTACAGGCCAGGGGAGTCCTACGAGCAGTACTTC; CDR3 protein: CASSYRPGESYEQYF
V gene: TRBV7-9; J gene: TRBJ2-4; clone size: .; D gene: .; CDR3 DNA: TGTGCCAGCAGCTTAAAGGTGGGAGAGCAGTACTTC; CDR3 protein: CASSLKVGEQYF
V gene: TRBV29-1; J gene: TRBJ2-5; clone size: few; D gene: TRBD1; CDR3 DNA: TGCAGCCTACGGGACAGTAAAGAGACCCAGTACTTC; CDR3 protein: CSLRDSKETQYF
V gene: TRBV11-2; J gene: TRBJ1-2; clone size: .; D gene: .; CDR3 DNA: TGTGCCAGCAGCCCCCTCAGGGACTATGGCTACACCTTC; CDR3 protein: CASSPLRDYGYTF
V gene: TRBV3-1; J gene: TRBJ2-7; clone size: .; D gene: TRBD1; CDR3 DNA: TGTGCCAGCAGCACAGGGGTGGGGCAGGTGGGCTACGAGCAGTACTTC; CDR3 protein: CASSTGVGQVGYEQYF
V gene: TRBV7-9; J gene: TRBJ2-7; clone size: .; D gene: .; CDR3 DNA: TGTGCCAGCAGCTTAGTTTCCACCTCCAACGAGCAGTACTTC; CDR3 protein: CASSLVSTSNEQYF
V gene: TRBV7-8; J gene: TRBJ2-7; clone size: few; D gene: .; CDR3 DNA: TGTGCCAGCAGCTGGCGGTGGGGCGAGCAGTACTTC; CDR3 protein: CASSWRWGEQYF
V gene: TRBV20-1; J gene: TRBJ2-3; clone size: .; D gene: .; CDR3 DNA: TGCAGTGCTAGGAGGGCCGGGAACACAGATACGCAGTATTTT; CDR3 protein: CSARRAGNTDTQYF
V gene: TRBV20-1; J gene: TRBJ2-7; clone size: .; D gene: TRBD1; CDR3 DNA: TGCAGTGCTAGCCTAACAGGGGGCGTCTACGAGCAGTACTTC; CDR3 protein: CSASLTGGVYEQYF
V gene: TRBV27; J gene: TRBJ2-1; clone size: .; D gene: .; CDR3 DNA: TGTGCCAGCACGGACCACTACAATGAGCAGTTCTTC; CDR3 protein: CASTDHYNEQFF
V gene: TRBV20-1; J gene: TRBJ1-5; clone size: .; D gene: .; CDR3 DNA: TGCAGTGCTAGAGTTACGGGTGGCCAGCCCCAGCATTTT; CDR3 protein: CSARVTGGQPQHF
V gene: TRBV6-6; J gene: TRBJ2-1; clone size: .; D gene: TRBD2; CDR3 DNA: TGTGCCAGCAGTTACTGGCGGGAGGTGGGGGCGAATGAGCAGTTCTTC; CDR3 protein: CASSYWREVGANEQFF
V gene: TRBV5-1; J gene: TRBJ2-7; clone size: .; D gene: .; CDR3 DNA: TGCGCCAGCAGCTTGTACAGTCAGAACGTCTACGAGCAGTACTTC; CDR3 protein: CASSLYSQNVYEQYF
V gene: TRBV27; J gene: TRBJ2-7; clone size: .; D gene: .; CDR3 DNA: TGTGCCAGCTTGGGGAACTACGAGCAGTACTTC; CDR3 protein: CASLGNYEQYF
V gene: TRBV28; J gene: TRBJ2-7; clone size: .; D gene: TRBD1; CDR3 DNA: TGTGCCAGCACCCCCAGGGGGCTGTACGAGCAGTACTTC; CDR3 protein: CASTPRGLYEQYF
V gene: TRBV7-3; J gene: TRBJ2-1; clone size: .; D gene: TRBD1; CDR3 DNA: TGTGCCAGCAGCAGAGGGGTAACAGGGGGCCTTTACAATGAGCAGTTCTTC; CDR3 protein: CASSRGVTGGLYNEQFF
V gene: TRBV11-2; J gene: TRBJ1-2; clone size: few; D gene: .; CDR3 DNA: TGTGCCAGCAGCTTAGACCTCAGGGTGTCCGGCTACACCTTC; CDR3 protein: CASSLDLRVSGYTF
V gene: TRBV20-1; J gene: TRBJ2-1; clone size: .; D gene: .; CDR3 DNA: TGCAGTCCGACTCAGGGGAATGAGCAGTTCTTC; CDR3 protein: CSPTQGNEQFF
V gene: TRBV20-1; J gene: TRBJ2-3; clone size: .; D gene: .; CDR3 DNA: TGCAGTGCTCAAGACCAGCCCCACACAGATACGCAGTATTTT; CDR3 protein: CSAQDQPHTDTQYF
V gene: TRBV28; J gene: TRBJ1-2; clone size: .; D gene: TRBD1; CDR3 DNA: TGTGCCAGCAGTTACCGGGACAGGATGGCTGGCTACACCTTC; CDR3 protein: CASSYRDRMAGYTF
V gene: TRBV7-9; J gene: TRBJ2-5; clone size: .; D gene: .; CDR3 DNA: TGTGCCAGCAGAAAGAACGACCAAGAGACCCAGTACTTC; CDR3 protein: CASRKNDQETQYF
V gene: TRBV7-3; J gene: TRBJ2-1; clone size: .; D gene: TRBD1; CDR3 DNA: TGTGCCAGCAGCCAGCCCGCGGAAGGGGGCGATGAGCAGTTCTTC; CDR3 protein: CASSQPAEGGDEQFF
V gene: TRBV9; J gene: TRBJ1-1; clone size: .; D gene: TRBD1; CDR3 DNA: TGTGCCAGCAGCGGGGGACAGGATAACCGAGGGGCTTTCTTT; CDR3 protein: CASSGGQDNRGAFF
V gene: TRBV29-1; J gene: TRBJ2-1; clone size: few; D gene: .; CDR3 DNA: TGCAGCGTTGGGAGGCAGGGGTACTACAATGAGCAGTTCTTC; CDR3 protein: CSVGRQGYYNEQFF
V gene: TRBV20-1; J gene: TRBJ1-1; clone size: .; D gene: .; CDR3 DNA: TGCAGTGAAGGGAGCACGTTCACTGAAGCTTTCTTT; CDR3 protein: CSEGSTFTEAFF
V gene: TRBV28; J gene: TRBJ1-6; clone size: .; D gene: TRBD1; CDR3 DNA: TGTGCCAGCAGTTTCTATGGACAGGCGAATAATTCACCCCTCCACTTT; CDR3 protein: CASSFYGQANNSPLHF
V gene: TRBV4-3; J gene: TRBJ2-3; clone size: many; D gene: TRBD1; CDR3 DNA: TGCGCCAGCAGCCGTGACAGGGGGGCAGATACGCAGTATTTT; CDR3 protein: CASSRDRGADTQYF
V gene: TRBV7-2; J gene: TRBJ2-7; clone size: .; D gene: TRBD2; CDR3 DNA: TGTGCCAGCAGCTTCGGCGGGAGGGTCTTAGAGCAGTACTTC; CDR3 protein: CASSFGGRVLEQYF
V gene: TRBV3-1; J gene: TRBJ2-5; clone size: .; D gene: .; CDR3 DNA: TGTGCCAGCAGCCAAGTGAGCGAGGGGACCCAGTACTTC; CDR3 protein: CASSQVSEGTQYF
V gene: TRBV5-6; J gene: TRBJ1-2; clone size: .; D gene: .; CDR3 DNA: TGTGCCAGCAGCTTACCCCCGATGGATGGCTACATCTTC; CDR3 protein: CASSLPPMDGYIF
V gene: TRBV20-1; J gene: TRBJ2-1; clone size: .; D gene: .; CDR3 DNA: TGCAGTGCTCCCAATGGTGGCGGATTCTACAATGAGCAGTTCTTC; CDR3 protein: CSAPNGGGFYNEQFF
V gene: TRBV30; J gene: TRBJ2-1; clone size: .; D gene: TRBD2; CDR3 DNA: TGTGCCTGGAGTGACACACTAGCGGGGGGGCGGCATGAGCAGTTCTTC; CDR3 protein: CAWSDTLAGGRHEQFF
V gene: TRBV5-8; J gene: TRBJ2-5; clone size: .; D gene: TRBD1; CDR3 DNA: TGTGCCAGCAGACGACAGGGGGCGAGCCAAGAGACCCAGTACTTC; CDR3 protein: CASRRQGASQETQYF
V gene: TRBV25-1; J gene: TRBJ1-4; clone size: .; D gene: .; CDR3 DNA: TGTGCCAGCAGTGGAGGAGGGTTTGAAAAACTGTTTTTT; CDR3 protein: CASSGGGFEKLFF
V gene: TRBV20-1; J gene: TRBJ2-1; clone size: .; D gene: .; CDR3 DNA: TGCAGTGCTAGAGGACTAGTGGAACACAATGAGCAGTTCTTC; CDR3 protein: CSARGLVEHNEQFF
V gene: TRBV6-5; J gene: TRBJ2-7; clone size: .; D gene: .; CDR3 DNA: TGTGCCAGCTCATTGGGCGTATTGGCCAACGAGCAGTACTTC; CDR3 protein: CASSLGVLANEQYF